At least ten counts were recorded for the clone carrying this T cell receptor beta chain. Its antigen is not known. TCRdb re-called the multiplex PCR reads with MiXCR, one entry per CDR3 protein. The sample includes more than 50,000 distinct CDR3 sequences, about 40% of them seen just once. The data originate from a study of breast tumors, draining lymph nodes, adjacent tissues. Regarding the study as a whole: The data were judged consistent with most tumor T cells coming from lymph node and expanding in tumor. Data only fit, rather than demonstrated, lymph node origin of most tumor T cells. Tumor and nontumor repertoires were significantly more similar in luminal-like than in basal-like breast cancer. Compared with lymph nodes, tumors were less diverse; compared with nontumor tissue, more.

Trimming shortened V by 0 bases and J by 1 base, and 13 bases separated the two germline ends. The CDR3 loop spans 16 amino acids. Germline CDR1 and CDR2: LGHNA and YNFKEQ. This TCR was recovered from a female donor with breast cancer. Some clones in this sample may be carry-over from other donors' samples. Material: breast tumor tissue. The rearrangement links TRBV4-2 to TRBJ2-7, with D tentatively TRBD2 (6 bases). In nucleotides, the CDR3 is TGTGCCAGCAGCCAAGATTACCCGGGGACTTCCTACGAGCAGTACTTC. This codes for CASSQDYPGTSYEQYF.